The source of this T cell receptor (beta chain) is a study of OX40 agonist ivuxolimab in advanced cancers. Study-wide results and limits: Relative to CD4+ cells, CD8+ T cells on average had more expanded clones. Partial responders at 0.1-3.0 mg/kg had among the lowest clonal expansion. Clonal expansion was seen in CD4+ and CD8+ blood T cells by week 6 at 0.1 to 3.0 mg/kg.

This clone was counted a single time. Its target is unknown. The repertoire was sequenced with immunoSEQ multiplex PCR; TCRdb's copy has only in-frame clones and lacks some. The sample carries about 55,000 clones, nearly 90% recorded once. Patients were excluded for autoimmune disease history or systemic immunosuppression. CDR3 size: 12 residues. Per germline, CDR1 PRHDT and CDR2 FYEKMQ (reference sequence). Trimming cost V 2 bases and J 2 bases, with 2 bases left between them. This clonotype was obtained from an adult with an advanced solid tumor such as melanoma, head and neck, liver or kidney cancer. V and J are TRBV13 and TRBJ2-3; D uncertain. The material sequenced was CD4+ or CD8+ T cells sorted from blood, taken in a trial of the OX40 agonist ivuxolimab. The CDR3 region is CASSLSTDTQYF. In nucleotides, the CDR3 is TGTGCCAGCAGCTTATCCACAGATACGCAGTATTTT.